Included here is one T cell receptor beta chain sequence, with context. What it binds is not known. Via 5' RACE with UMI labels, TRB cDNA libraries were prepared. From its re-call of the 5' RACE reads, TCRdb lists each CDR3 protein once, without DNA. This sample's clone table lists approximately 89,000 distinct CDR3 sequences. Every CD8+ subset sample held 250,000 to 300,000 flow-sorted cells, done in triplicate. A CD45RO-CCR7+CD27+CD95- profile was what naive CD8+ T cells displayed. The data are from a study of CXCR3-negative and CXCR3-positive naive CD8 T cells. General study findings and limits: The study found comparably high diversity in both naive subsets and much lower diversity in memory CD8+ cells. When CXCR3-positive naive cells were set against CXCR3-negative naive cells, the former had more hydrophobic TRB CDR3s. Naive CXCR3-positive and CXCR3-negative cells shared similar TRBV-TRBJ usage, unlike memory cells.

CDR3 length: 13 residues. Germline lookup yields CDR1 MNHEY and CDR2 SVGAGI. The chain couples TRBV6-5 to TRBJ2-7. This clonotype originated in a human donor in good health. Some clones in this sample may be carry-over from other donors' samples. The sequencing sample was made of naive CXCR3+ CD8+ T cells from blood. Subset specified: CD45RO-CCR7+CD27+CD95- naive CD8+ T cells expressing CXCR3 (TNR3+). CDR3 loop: CASSPHAAYEQYF.